This passage covers 25 T cell receptor beta chains from one sample sequenced in a study of regulatory T cells in long-lasting Graves disease. In building TCR beta libraries, iRepertoire HTBI primers were used together with Arm-PCR of CDR3 regions. Each CDR3 protein gets one entry after TCRdb re-called the multiplex PCR reads with MiXCR. The data contain about 220,000 distinct CDR3 sequences, 15% to 20% of them seen just once; the ten biggest clones take up 12%. Documented time point: newly diagnosed GD, antithyroid drugs for less than 3 months. Extracted RNA from PBMCs served as the source of the TCR library. This sample was also put to use in a study of T cells in Graves' hyperthyroidism and ophthalmopathy.

The source was peripheral blood mononuclear cells (PBMCs), collected at new diagnosis, from a patient treated with antithyroid drugs. These receptors were collected from a woman in her 30s with Graves disease.

This clonotype came up many times. V usage is TRBV3-1 and J usage is TRBJ2-3; the D is unclear. The CDR3 is 14 amino acids. CDR1 and CDR2 (germline): LGHDT, YNNKEL (reference sequence). Trimming stripped 1 base from V and 1 base from J, with 6 bases between. The CDR3 DNA is TGTGCCAGCAGCCAAGCGAGCGGCACAGATACGCAGTATTTT. Encoded protein: CASSQASGTDTQYF.

This clonotype appeared many times. The rearrangement uses TRBV6-1 and TRBJ1-1, with 10 bases that match TRBD1. Unmatched junction bases numbered 11, after V lost 6 bases and J lost 1 base. The CDR3 is 17 residues long. The germline gives CDR1 MNHNS, CDR2 SASEGT. CDR3 bases: TGTGCCAGCAGACCTGACAGGGGGCTCGGACCGAACACTGAAGCTTTCTTT. Protein sequence: CASRPDRGLGPNTEAFF.

In its sample, this clonotype was seen many times. This chain joins TRBV2 and TRBJ2-7, with unresolved D. Germline V lookup: CDR1 SNHLY, CDR2 FYNNEI. The germline V and J ends were trimmed by 1 base and 3 bases, with 10 bases remaining between them. The CDR3 loop spans 14 amino acids. In DNA, the CDR3 is TGTGCCAGCAGTGAAGGAGGTTTAAACTACGAGCAGTACTTC. This codes for CASSEGGLNYEQYF.

The table lists this clonotype with many counts. The chain joins TRBV2 to TRBJ2-5; the D gene is possibly TRBD2 (6 bases). Germline CDR1 SNHLY, CDR2 FYNNEI. This CDR3 comprises 12 residues. Trimming removed 7 bases at V and 5 bases at J, with 11 bases between. The CDR3 spells CASTRELETQYF. The CDR3 nucleotides are TGTGCCAGCACTCGGGAGCTGGAGACCCAGTACTTC.

V is TRBV20-1 and J is TRBJ2-3, with 12 bases that match TRBD2. The CDR3 extends over 14 amino acids. The J segment lost 6 bases and the V segment lost 5 bases, leaving 6 bases of the junction unmatched. Germline CDR1 reads DFQATT; CDR2 reads SNEGSKA (reference sequence). CDR3 amino acids: CSAPYTSGRDTQYF. The CDR3 DNA follows: TGCAGTGCTCCCTATACTAGCGGGAGGGATACGCAGTATTTT.

Ten or more counts support this clonotype. The rearrangement uses TRBV27 and TRBJ1-5; D remains ambiguous. Germline CDR1 reads MNHEY; CDR2 reads SMNVEV (reference sequence). The V gene lost 2 bases and the J gene lost 2 bases, with 4 bases spanning the gap. The CDR3 length is 13 residues. CDR3 bases: TGTGCCAGCAGTTTAATGGGCAATCAGCCCCAGCATTTT. This translates into CASSLMGNQPQHF.

Concerning this clonotype: With a much larger clone just one base away, this may be a read error. The J gene is TRBJ1-3, the V gene TRBV2, with 10 bases aligning to TRBD1. Germline V gives CDR1 SNHLY, CDR2 FYNNEI. Trimming at V came to 6 bases and at J to 0 bases, leaving 2 bases not matched to a gene. The length of the CDR3 is 15 residues. The CDR3 is CASRDRGHSGNTIYF. The CDR3 nucleotides are TGTGCCAGCAGAGACAGGGGGCACTCTGGAAACACCATATATTTT. Using reference TRBV2 and TRBJ1-3 for the parts outside the CDR3, the full variable domain is EPEVTQTPSHQVTQMGQEVILRCVPISNHLYFYWYRQILGQKVEFLVSFYNNEISEKSEIFDDQFSVERPDGSNFTLKIRSTKLEDSAMYFCASRDRGHSGNTIYFGEGSWLTVV.

In this sample, this clonotype turned up once. This rearrangement joins TRBV6-1 to TRBJ2-1, with TRBD1 identical over 9 bases. The CDR3 runs to 15 residues. Germline V gene lookup returns CDR1 MNHNS and CDR2 SASEGT. Trimming cost V 4 bases and J 4 bases; bases outside gene matches: 5. CDR3 nucleotide sequence: TGTGCCAGCAGTGTCGGGACAGGGTCTTACAATGAGCAGTTCTTC. This codes for CASSVGTGSYNEQFF.

This clonotype was seen repeatedly, ten times or more. The chain couples TRBV5-6 to TRBJ2-2, with D maybe TRBD1 (5 bases). The CDR3 extends over 14 amino acids. Trimming stripped 1 base from V and 6 bases from J, with 10 bases between. Germline V CDR1 and CDR2: SGHDT, YYEEEE. The CDR3 sequence is CASSLTQGAGELFF. The CDR3 nucleotides read TGTGCCAGCAGCTTGACCCAGGGCGCCGGGGAGCTGTTTTTT. Drawing the rest from reference TRBV5-6 and TRBJ2-2, the complete variable domain is DAGVTQSPTHLIKTRGQQVTLRCSPKSGHDTVSWYQQALGQGPQFIFQYYEEEERQRGNFPDRFSGHQFPNYSSELNVNALLLGDSALYLCASSLTQGAGELFFGEGSRLTVL.

This clonotype was recorded at least ten times. The chain employs TRBV28 and TRBJ1-2, with 7 bases lining up with TRBD1. The CDR3 spans 14 residues. J was trimmed by 5 bases and V by 1 base; bases with no gene match: 4. Germline V lookup: CDR1 MDHEN, CDR2 SYDVKM. The CDR3 DNA reads TGTGCCAGCAGTTTATCAGGGGGGATATATGGCTACACCTTC. Translation gives CASSLSGGIYGYTF.

This chain joins TRBV2 and TRBJ1-1, with D perhaps TRBD1 (5 bases). Germline V CDR1 and CDR2: SNHLY, FYNNEI. V was trimmed by 4 bases and J by 5 bases, leaving 8 bases between them. The CDR3 is made up of 12 amino acids. CDR3 coding DNA: TGTGCCAGCAGTGCAGGGCGGACTGAAGCTTTCTTT. It codes for CASSAGRTEAFF.

This clonotype was seen many times. The chain is built from TRBV6-5 and TRBJ1-6; 7 positions match TRBD1. Looked up from germline, CDR1 is MNHEY and CDR2 is SVGAGI. J was trimmed by 7 bases and V by 0 bases; bases with no gene match: 0. This CDR3 has 14 amino acids. The CDR3 protein is CASSYSGGNSPLHF. The CDR3 DNA sequence: TGTGCCAGCAGTTACTCAGGGGGCAATTCACCCCTCCACTTT.

This clonotype was picked up many times. The chain combines TRBV29-1 with TRBJ2-1, with TRBD2 identical over 14 bases. In germline, CDR1 is SQVTM, CDR2 ANQGSEA. After removal of 1 base from V and 2 bases from J, the junction contained 1 base not matched to a gene. The CDR3 runs to 16 residues. The CDR3 DNA sequence: TGCAGCGTTGAAGGGACTAGCGGGAGGCCCTACAATGAGCAGTTCTTC. As protein: CSVEGTSGRPYNEQFF.

The rearrangement joins TRBV11-3 to TRBJ2-3; D is uncertain. The CDR3 sequence is 15 residues long. Trimming pared 0 bases from V and 6 bases from J, leaving 13 bases between. Germline V CDR1 and CDR2: SGHNT, YENEEA. CDR3 sequence (DNA): TGTGCCAGCAGCTTAGATGGAACAGCGCCGGATACGCAGTATTTT. Translation: CASSLDGTAPDTQYF. Full variable domain (rest looked up from reference TRBV11-3 and TRBJ2-3): EAGVVQSPRYKIIEKKQPVAFWCNPISGHNTLYWYLQNLGQGPELLIRYENEEAVDDSQLPKDRFSAERLKGVDSTLKIQPAELGDSAVYLCASSLDGTAPDTQYFGPGTRLTVL.

This clonotype was detected many times. V is TRBV11-2 and J is TRBJ2-7; D remains ambiguous. Trimming took off 5 bases at V and 1 base at J, with 9 bases between the two ends. This CDR3 region has 13 residues. The germline CDR1 and CDR2 sequences are SGHAT and FQNNGV. CDR3 in DNA: TGTGCCAGCAGCCTGTGGGGTTCCTACGAGCAGTACTTC. Translated: CASSLWGSYEQYF.

This clonotype was observed many times. The V call is TRBV20-1, the J call TRBJ2-1, with D possibly TRBD1 on 6 matching bases. Germline lookup yields CDR1 DFQATT and CDR2 SNEGSKA (reference sequence). The V end was cut by 4 bases, the J end by 6 bases, with 19 bases between. This CDR3 has 15 residues. The CDR3 coding sequence is TGCAGTGCTACCCCTGGACAGATTGGGGGCAATGAGCAGTTCTTC. Its protein product is CSATPGQIGGNEQFF.

Many counts were recorded for this clonotype. V and J are TRBV2 and TRBJ1-2; 7 bases are shared with TRBD1. J gave up 3 bases and V 11 bases, and 6 bases lay outside the gene matches. Germline CDR1 SNHLY, CDR2 FYNNEI. The CDR3 loop spans 12 amino acids. CDR3 coding DNA: TGTGCCGGAGACAGGGAGGACTATGGCTACACCTTC. It specifies CAGDREDYGYTF.

The rearrangement joins TRBV20-1 to TRBJ2-2; the D gene is possibly TRBD2 (5 bases). Germline V gives CDR1 DFQATT, CDR2 SNEGSKA (reference sequence). The CDR3 loop spans 15 amino acids. V was clipped by 1 base and J by 2 bases, with 11 bases between them. In DNA, the CDR3 is TGCAGTGCTAGAGTTACGGGGTACAACACCGGGGAGCTGTTTTTT. Protein: CSARVTGYNTGELFF.

This clonotype showed up many times. V gene TRBV2 combines with J gene TRBJ2-1, with D hard to call. Trimming took off 4 bases at V and 2 bases at J, with 12 bases between the two ends. The germline V gene has CDR1 SNHLY and CDR2 FYNNEI. The length of the CDR3 is 15 residues. The CDR3 DNA reads as TGTGCCAGCAGTGCAAAGGCCGGACCCTACAATGAGCAGTTCTTC. Its protein product is CASSAKAGPYNEQFF.

This clonotype has ten or more counts. The gene calls are TRBV2 and TRBJ2-1; 8 bases fit TRBD2. Germline-derived CDR1 and CDR2 are SNHLY and FYNNEI. V lost 3 bases, J lost 1 base, and 14 bases stayed unmatched. The CDR3 has 19 residues. The CDR3 bases are TGTGCCAGCAGTGACGATACTAGCGGCGGAGGGCCATCCTACAATGAGCAGTTCTTC. Translation: CASSDDTSGGGPSYNEQFF.

V gene TRBV2 combines with J gene TRBJ2-7; maybe TRBD2 (5 bases). The CDR3 is 12 residues long. Trimming took 4 bases from V and 4 from J, leaving 8 bases between them. Germline V gene sequence: CDR1 SNHLY, CDR2 FYNNEI. The CDR3, as DNA: TGTGCCAGCAGTGGTCCGGGATACGAGCAGTACTTC. This codes for CASSGPGYEQYF.

This clonotype has only a few counts. The V and J genes are TRBV20-1 and TRBJ1-6; TRBD1 is a possible D gene (6 bases). There are 14 residues in the CDR3. V lost 6 bases and J 5 bases, leaving 14 bases between the germline ends. CDR1 is DFQATT and CDR2 is SNEGSKA in the germline V gene (reference sequence). This chain's CDR3 is CSARDTQNNSPLHF. The DNA of the CDR3 is TGCAGTGCGCGGGACACCCAGAATAATTCACCCCTCCACTTT.

The sample holds many counts of this clonotype. The V gene is TRBV11-2, the J gene TRBJ2-5; TRBD2 matches 9 bases. The ends lost 1 base at V and 2 bases at J; junction bases unmatched: 5. The germline V gene has CDR1 SGHAT and CDR2 FQNNGV. This CDR3 has 16 residues. CDR3 in amino acids: CASSLVVAGEQETQYF. The CDR3, as DNA: TGTGCCAGCAGCTTAGTGGTAGCGGGGGAACAAGAGACCCAGTACTTC. Complete variable domain (other parts from reference TRBV11-2 and TRBJ2-5): EAGVAQSPRYKIIEKRQSVAFWCNPISGHATLYWYQQILGQGPKLLIQFQNNGVVDDSQLPKDRFSAERLKGVDSTLKIQPAKLEDSAVYLCASSLVVAGEQETQYFGPGTRLLVL.

Many counts were recorded for this clonotype. The chain combines TRBV20-1 with TRBJ2-4; possible D gene TRBD2, 6 bases. The CDR3 length is 13 residues. The V gene lost 6 bases and the J gene lost 5 bases, with 14 bases spanning the gap. Germline lookup yields CDR1 DFQATT and CDR2 SNEGSKA (reference sequence). CDR3 nucleotides: TGCAGTGCCCGGATTAAGCGGGAAAACATTCAGTACTTC. Its protein is CSARIKRENIQYF.

This clonotype occurred once. A much more abundant neighbour one base away suggests this may be a read error. This chain connects TRBV15 to TRBJ2-7; 12 bases agree with TRBD2. The trim removed 6 bases at V and 7 bases at J, leaving 16 bases unmatched. The CDR3 has 17 amino acids. The germline gives CDR1 LNHNV, CDR2 YYDKDF (reference sequence). The CDR3, as DNA: TGTGCCACCAGTAGGACTAGCGGGGCCCCCTCCTACAATGAGCAGTACTTC. It specifies CATSRTSGAPSYNEQYF.